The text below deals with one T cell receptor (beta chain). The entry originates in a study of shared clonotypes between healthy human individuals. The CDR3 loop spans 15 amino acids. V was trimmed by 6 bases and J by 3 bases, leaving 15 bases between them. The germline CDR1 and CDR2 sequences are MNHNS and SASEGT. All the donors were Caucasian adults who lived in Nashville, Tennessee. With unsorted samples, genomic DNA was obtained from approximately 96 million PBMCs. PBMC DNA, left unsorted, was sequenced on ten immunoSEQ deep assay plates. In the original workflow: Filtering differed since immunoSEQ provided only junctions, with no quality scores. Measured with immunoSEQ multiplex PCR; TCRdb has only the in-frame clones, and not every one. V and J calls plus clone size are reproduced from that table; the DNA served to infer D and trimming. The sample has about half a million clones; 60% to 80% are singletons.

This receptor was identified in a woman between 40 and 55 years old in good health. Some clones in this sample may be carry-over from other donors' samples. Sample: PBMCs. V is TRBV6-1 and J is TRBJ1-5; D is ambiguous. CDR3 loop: CASSGFGVDNQPQHF. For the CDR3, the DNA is TGTGCCAGCAGCGGATTCGGGGTAGACAATCAGCCCCAGCATTTT.